This T cell receptor beta chain was profiled in a study of radiation and T cells in renal cell carcinoma. Study-wide findings and caveats: Top tumor clonotypes rose in blood 2 weeks post-radiation, then contracted. Baseline intratumoral clonotype presence is unknown without pretreatment biopsies.

TCRdb's copy holds only in-frame clones and misses some; the assay was immunoSEQ multiplex PCR. Of 120,000 or so clones listed, 88% are singletons. The time point: blood 2 weeks post-SBRT. Described treatment: 15 Gy SBRT to primary tumor, nephrectomy 4 weeks later. Blood was sampled at baseline, 2 weeks and 4 weeks after SBRT. The tumor was a clear cell renal cell carcinoma. As concerns this clone: The target antigen is unknown.

Germline CDR1 reads SGHTA; CDR2 reads FQGNSA. The CDR3 spans 15 residues. Trimming took 5 bases from V and 3 from J, leaving 14 bases between them. The sequences come from blood, collected from a patient whose treatment included radiotherapy and nephrectomy. This TCR came from a woman aged 70-85 years with renal cell carcinoma. The chain links TRBV7-2 to TRBJ2-1; D gene uncertain. The chain's CDR3 is CASSSSSAVYNEQFF. CDR3 bases: TGTGCCAGCAGCAGTAGCTCTGCTGTCTACAATGAGCAGTTCTTC.